This T cell receptor beta chain was observed in a study of blood T cell repertoires in COVID-19. Background on the study: Some COVID-19 samples were acute and others convalescent; all came from the United States, Italy and Spain. T cells, B-cell-depleted T cells, or PBMCs supplied cDNA or gDNA.

Study processing details: Counts of nucleated cells, estimated from reference gene primer amplification, were obtained. Here immunoSEQ multiplex PCR was the method, and the copy in TCRdb shows in-frame clones only, minus some. V, J and clone size are those of that table, while D and trimming were read from the DNA. The profile shows around 140,000 clones, about 80% of them singletons. The sequence was collected from a man between 65 and 85 years old who had recovered from COVID-19. The sequenced sample was peripheral blood.

The CDR3 DNA follows: TGTGCCAGCAGCTTGGACAGGGGCTTATTAACTACCCATGGCTACACCTTC. Residues: CASSLDRGLLTTHGYTF. The chain has TRBV5-4 and TRBJ1-2; 7 bases match TRBD1. Trimming took 0 bases from V and 6 from J; bases not matched to a gene: 14. Germline-derived CDR1 and CDR2 are SGHNT and YYREEE (reference sequence). CDR3 length: 17 amino acids. The full variable domain, in which reference TRBV5-4 and TRBJ1-2 provide the parts outside the CDR3, is ETGVTQSPTHLIKTRGQQVTLRCSSQSGHNTVSWYQQALGQGPQFIFQYYREEENGRGNFPPRFSGLQFPNYSSELNVNALELDDSALYLCASSLDRGLLTTHGYTFGSGTRLTVV.